This T cell receptor beta chain was captured by sequencing in a study of identical twins. This clonotype was counted ten times or more. Germline lookup yields CDR1 LNHNV and CDR2 YYDKDF (reference sequence). V lost 5 bases and J 4 bases, leaving 19 bases between the germline ends. This CDR3 spans 16 amino acids. A single record per CDR3 protein comes from TCRdb applying MiXCR to the 5' RACE reads. The sample has approximately 280,000 distinct CDR3 sequences, about 8.9% seen once. The same specimen was also included in a second study, on yellow fever vaccine responses in identical twins.

The specimen was memory (CD45RO+) T cells sorted from blood. The rearrangement links TRBV15 to TRBJ2-3; possibly TRBD1 or TRBD2 for D (7 bases each). This TCR came from a woman aged 18-29 years in good health. The CDR3 loop reads CATSQQAGGGADTQYF. CDR3 nucleotides: TGTGCCACCAGCCAACAGGCAGGGGGGGGTGCAGATACGCAGTATTTT.